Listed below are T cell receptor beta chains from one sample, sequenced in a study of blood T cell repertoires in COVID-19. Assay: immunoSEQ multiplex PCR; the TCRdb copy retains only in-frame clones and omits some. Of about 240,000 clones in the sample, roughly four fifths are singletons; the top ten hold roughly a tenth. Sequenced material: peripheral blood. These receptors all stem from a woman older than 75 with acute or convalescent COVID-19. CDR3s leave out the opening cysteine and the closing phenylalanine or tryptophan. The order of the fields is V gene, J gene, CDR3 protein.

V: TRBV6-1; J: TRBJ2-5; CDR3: ASSAGDQETQY
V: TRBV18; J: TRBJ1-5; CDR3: ASSHPGQPQH
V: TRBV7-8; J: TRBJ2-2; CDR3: ASSFPLKGPAGELF
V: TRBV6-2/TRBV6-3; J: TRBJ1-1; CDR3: ASSPSDRFNTEAF
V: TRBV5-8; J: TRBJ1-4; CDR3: ASSWGGQGTGEKLF
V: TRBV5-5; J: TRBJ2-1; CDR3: ASSLVGAGGYNEQF
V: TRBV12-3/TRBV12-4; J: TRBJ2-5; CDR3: ASSFSYQETQY
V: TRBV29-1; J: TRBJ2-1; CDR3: SVRNNEQF
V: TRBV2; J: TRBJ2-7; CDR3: ASSVVLAGVGGEQY
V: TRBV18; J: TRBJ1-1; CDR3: ASSPRGEGTEAF
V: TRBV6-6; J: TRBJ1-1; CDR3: ASSYYPGGPSEAF
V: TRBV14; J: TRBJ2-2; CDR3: ASSQTYTGELF
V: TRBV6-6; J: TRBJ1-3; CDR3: ASSPGTGVGNTIY
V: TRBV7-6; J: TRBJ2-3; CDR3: ASSLGASGNTDTQY
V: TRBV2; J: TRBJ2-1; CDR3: ASGTSPYNEQF
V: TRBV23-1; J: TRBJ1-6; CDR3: ASSQGLQSSYNSPLH
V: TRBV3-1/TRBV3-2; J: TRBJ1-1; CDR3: ASSQGTNTEAF
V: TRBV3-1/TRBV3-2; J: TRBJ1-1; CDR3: ASSQIGGVAF
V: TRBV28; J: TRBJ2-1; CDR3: ASSLGSPMARDEQF
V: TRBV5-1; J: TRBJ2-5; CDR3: ASSSQVGGSTGKETQY
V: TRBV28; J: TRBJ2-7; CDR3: ASSLGGGGFHEQY
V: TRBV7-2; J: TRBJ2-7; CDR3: ASRYTPDYEQY
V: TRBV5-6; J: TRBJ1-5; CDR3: ASSLAERRGYISNQPQH
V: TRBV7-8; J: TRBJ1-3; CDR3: ASSPGTGSGNTIY
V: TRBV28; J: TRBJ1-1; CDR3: ASTTEASGNTEAF
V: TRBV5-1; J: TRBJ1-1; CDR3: ASSLAGSGAMNTEAF
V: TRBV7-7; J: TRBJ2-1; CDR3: ASSNGQGVSSEQF
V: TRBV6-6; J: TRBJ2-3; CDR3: ASSYRQGGTDTQY
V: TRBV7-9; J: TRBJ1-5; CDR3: ASRTGPGQPQH
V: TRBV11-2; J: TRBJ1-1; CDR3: ASSFRTSLNTEAF
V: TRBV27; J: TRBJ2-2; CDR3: ASSLPGRTGELF
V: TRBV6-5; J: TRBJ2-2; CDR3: ASSQTGGFTGELF
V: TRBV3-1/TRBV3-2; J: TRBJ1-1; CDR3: ASRAGFNTEAF
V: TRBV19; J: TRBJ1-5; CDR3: ASSMAGGGQPQH
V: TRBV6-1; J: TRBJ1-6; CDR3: ASSDRPPNSPLH